What follows are 24 T cell receptor beta chains derived from one specimen sequenced in a study of cytomegalovirus exposure and HLA in healthy donors. 13 Jbeta primers and 60 Vbeta primers were used for the PCR. Some clones are missing from TCRdb's copy, which holds only in-frame ones; the method was immunoSEQ multiplex PCR. There are more than 15,000 clones in the sample; less than 85% occur only once, and about 21% lies in the top ten. The sequenced sample consisted of PBMCs. The receptors were sampled from a human donor in good health.

The CDR3 loop is CASSIRPTGQNTEAFF. The CDR3, as DNA: TGTGCCAGTAGTATTCGTCCCACAGGGCAGAACACTGAAGCTTTCTTT. The gene calls are TRBV19 and TRBJ1-1; tentative D call: TRBD1 (6 bases). The CDR3 runs 16 residues. Trimming shortened V by 3 bases and J by 1 base, and 15 bases separated the two germline ends. Germline CDR1 and CDR2: LNHDA and SQIVND (reference sequence).

This chain links TRBV6-1 with TRBJ1-1; D possibly corresponds to TRBD1 (5 bases). From germline, CDR1 is MNHNS and CDR2 SASEGT. The CDR3 has 15 residues. Trimming took off 2 bases at V and 3 bases at J, with 13 bases between the two ends. For the CDR3, the DNA is TGTGCCAGCAGTGAAAGGGAGGGGAGGTACACTGAAGCTTTCTTT. Its protein is CASSEREGRYTEAFF.

The rearrangement joins TRBV25-1 to TRBJ2-5, with 7 positions matching TRBD1. V was pared by 5 bases and J by 4 bases, with 7 bases of the junction left unmatched. Germline CDR1 and CDR2: MGHDK and SYGVNS. This CDR3 is built from 14 residues. The CDR3 here is CASSHQGDVETQYF. The CDR3 DNA reads TGTGCCAGCAGTCACCAGGGGGATGTAGAGACCCAGTACTTC.

The V call is TRBV7-9, the J call TRBJ2-7; D unclear. This CDR3 has 14 residues. Trimming shortened V by 6 bases and J by 5 bases, and 17 bases separated the two germline ends. Germline V gene data show CDR1 as SEHNR and CDR2 as FQNEAQ (reference sequence). DNA for the CDR3: TGTGCCAGCAGAGGAGTCTTAACCAGCGACGAGCAGTACTTC. Amino acids: CASRGVLTSDEQYF.

The chain carries TRBV7-8 and TRBJ1-4, with D possibly matching TRBD1 (5 bases). The CDR3 consists of 21 residues. The germline V gene has CDR1 SGHVS and CDR2 FQNEAQ. Trimming left V 5 bases short and J 7 bases short, with 35 bases between. The CDR3 spells CASSPLRGGVNVLQRGEKLFF. In DNA form, the CDR3 reads TGTGCCAGCAGCCCCTTAAGAGGAGGGGTCAATGTATTACAGCGGGGTGAAAAACTGTTTTTT.

This chain joins TRBV6-1 and TRBJ2-5; D is ambiguous. The end of the DNA fits TRBJ2-7 better, so the J call may be wrong. From germline, CDR1 is MNHNS and CDR2 SASEGT. CDR3 length equals 13 residues. CDR3: CASSEGQVHEQYF. The CDR3 DNA reads as TGTGCCAGCAGTGAAGGCCAGGTCCACGAGCAGTACTTC.

The rearrangement links TRBV19 to TRBJ2-1; 11 bases line up with TRBD2. CDR1 LNHDA and CDR2 SQIVND come from the germline V gene (reference sequence). Trimming cost V 5 bases and J 3 bases; bases outside gene matches: 12. The CDR3 is made up of 18 amino acids. CDR3 sequence reads: CASSFRLAGGQYYNEQFF. CDR3 nucleotide sequence: TGTGCCAGTAGTTTTCGCCTAGCGGGAGGACAGTACTACAATGAGCAGTTCTTC.

This rearrangement joins TRBV7-2 to TRBJ1-5; no clear D. The CDR3 totals 15 residues. The V gene lost 5 bases and the J gene lost 6 bases, with 17 bases spanning the gap. Germline assignment: CDR1 SGHTA and CDR2 FQGNSA. CDR3 nucleotide sequence: TGTGCCAGCAGCCTTGGACTGGGGTCGGGTCAGCCCCAGCATTTT. Protein product: CASSLGLGSGQPQHF.

The CDR3 DNA reads as TGCAGCGTTGAGGTCGCTAGCCCCGATACGCAGTATTTT. Protein: CSVEVASPDTQYF. V and J are TRBV29-1 and TRBJ2-3; maybe TRBD2 (5 bases). CDR3 length: 13 residues. The V and J ends lost 3 bases and 6 bases respectively, with 13 bases between them. Germline CDR1 is SQVTM and CDR2 is ANQGSEA.

The rearrangement joins TRBV5-1 to TRBJ1-2, with a tentative D call TRBD1 (5 bases). The CDR3 totals 13 residues. The germline CDR1 and CDR2 sequences are SGHRS and YFSETQ. V was trimmed by 4 bases and J by 0 bases, leaving 7 bases between them. The CDR3 bases are TGCGCCAGCAGCCCGACAGCTAACTATGGCTACACCTTC. Its protein is CASSPTANYGYTF.

The chain couples TRBV28 to TRBJ1-3; D not resolved. CDR3 length: 13 amino acids. Trimming left V 6 bases short and J 0 bases short, with 6 bases between. Germline V gives CDR1 MDHEN, CDR2 SYDVKM. CDR3 protein: CASRQSSGNTIYF. In DNA, the CDR3 is TGTGCCAGCAGACAGAGCTCTGGAAACACCATATATTTT.

In its sample, this clone was seen once. V and J are TRBV27 and TRBJ2-5, with 8 bases fitting TRBD2. The V and J ends lost 3 bases and 9 bases, in that order; junction bases with no gene match: 9. Germline V gene data show CDR1 as MNHEY and CDR2 as SMNVEV (reference sequence). The CDR3 runs to 14 residues. CDR3 nucleotides: TGTGCCAGCAGTTTCGGAGCGGGAGCGCGGGCCCAGTACTTC. This translates into CASSFGAGARAQYF.

This clone was counted a few times. The J gene is TRBJ1-2, the V gene TRBV5-5; TRBD1 agrees at 7 bases. The V gene's germline CDR1 is SGHKS and CDR2 YYEKEE (reference sequence). J was trimmed by 7 bases and V by 4 bases; bases with no gene match: 7. CDR3 size: 13 residues. CDR3 protein: CASSRDRAPGYTF. CDR3 coding DNA: TGTGCCAGCAGCCGCGACAGGGCCCCTGGCTACACCTTC.

This clone came up once. The chain joins TRBV2 to TRBJ2-5, with TRBD2 identical over 8 bases. Germline trimming cut 2 bases from V and 7 bases from J; bases unmatched to any gene: 9. CDR1 SNHLY and CDR2 FYNNEI come from the germline V gene. This CDR3 comprises 15 residues. CDR3 bases: TGTGCCAGCAGTGAATCCCGGGGGGGTAGGGCGACCCAGTACTTC. Protein: CASSESRGGRATQYF.

The CDR3 is CASSLQGATGELFF. CDR3 coding DNA: TGTGCCAGCAGCTTACAAGGGGCCACCGGGGAGCTGTTTTTT. The chain employs TRBV7-3 and TRBJ2-2; D possibly corresponds to TRBD1 (5 bases). The V end lost 2 bases, the J end lost 4 bases, and 8 bases lay between the germline ends. In germline, CDR1 is SGHTA, CDR2 FQGTGA. The CDR3 is 14 amino acids. The full variable domain, in which reference TRBV7-3 and TRBJ2-2 provide the parts outside the CDR3, is GAGVSQTPSNKVTEKGKYVELRCDPISGHTALYWYRQSLGQGPEFLIYFQGTGAADDSGLPNDRFFAVRPEGSVSTLKIQRTERGDSAVYLCASSLQGATGELFFGEGSRLTVL.

The CDR3 protein is CASSADRASSYEQYF. For the CDR3, the DNA is TGTGCCAGCAGTGCAGACAGGGCGAGCTCCTACGAGCAGTACTTC. The J gene is TRBJ2-7, the V gene TRBV2, with 7 nucleotides matching TRBD1. Germline loops: CDR1 SNHLY, CDR2 FYNNEI. The CDR3 covers 15 residues. V dropped 4 bases and J dropped 0; count of bases not matched to a gene: 6.

This clone was found once. The chain uses TRBV7-2 and TRBJ1-2, with 8 positions matching TRBD1. This CDR3 is 14 amino acids long. Per germline, CDR1 SGHTA and CDR2 FQGNSA. J gave up 4 bases and V 5 bases, and 6 bases lay outside the gene matches. Written as DNA, the CDR3 is TGTGCCAGCAGCAATAGACAGGGGACCTATGGCTACACCTTC. It specifies CASSNRQGTYGYTF.

The rearrangement links TRBV11-2 to TRBJ1-1; no clear D. Germline V gene sequence: CDR1 SGHAT, CDR2 FQNNGV. Trimming took off 5 bases at V and 1 base at J, with 14 bases between the two ends. CDR3 length: 15 amino acids. Written as DNA, the CDR3 is TGTGCCAGCAGCACCCCGAGAAAACCGAACACTGAAGCTTTCTTT. Amino acid sequence: CASSTPRKPNTEAFF.

The chain couples TRBV30 to TRBJ1-5; D is uncertain. V lost 5 bases, J lost 0 bases, and 14 bases lay in between. The CDR3 is 15 amino acids. In germline, CDR1 is GTSNPN, CDR2 SVGIG (reference sequence). The CDR3 loop reads CAWASDANSNQPQHF. The DNA of the CDR3 is TGTGCCTGGGCTTCAGATGCCAATAGCAATCAGCCCCAGCATTTT.

J is TRBJ2-7 and V is TRBV4-1; 9 bases are a match to TRBD2. The germline gives CDR1 MGHRA, CDR2 YSYEKL. This CDR3 is 16 amino acids long. V lost 1 base and J lost 2; bases outside the gene matches: 6. The CDR3: CASSQARTSVAYEQYF. CDR3 DNA sequence: TGCGCCAGCAGCCAAGCCAGGACTAGCGTGGCCTACGAGCAGTACTTC.

The rearrangement joins TRBV19 to TRBJ2-5; perhaps TRBD2 as D (6 bases). The length of the CDR3 is 14 residues. V lost 5 bases, J lost 5 bases, and 15 bases lay in between. Germline values: CDR1 LNHDA, CDR2 SQIVND (reference sequence). As DNA, the CDR3 is TGTGCCAGTAGTTTCCCGGGAGCCTCGGAGACCCAGTACTTC. Residues: CASSFPGASETQYF.

The rearrangement joins TRBV7-2 to TRBJ2-5; D gene uncertain. The last part of the DNA fits TRBJ2-7 better; the J call may be wrong. Germline-derived CDR1 and CDR2 are SGHTA and FQGNSA. This CDR3 contains 12 residues. CDR3: CASSLNAYEQYF. DNA for the CDR3: TGTGCCAGCAGCCTCAATGCCTACGAGCAGTACTTC.

The V gene is TRBV19, the J gene TRBJ2-6; 7 nucleotides align to TRBD1. CDR1 is LNHDA and CDR2 is SQIVND in the germline V gene (reference sequence). Trimming at V came to 6 bases and at J to 1 base, leaving 6 bases not matched to a gene. The CDR3 runs to 16 residues. The CDR3 nucleotides are TGTGCCAGTAGAGAGGGGGCGATTTCTGGGGCCAACGTCCTGACTTTC. Translating gives CASREGAISGANVLTF.

The chain employs TRBV18 and TRBJ2-7; D unclear. V lost 1 base, J lost 2 bases, and 12 bases lay in between. Germline V CDR1 and CDR2: KGHSH, LQKENI. The CDR3 covers 15 residues. CDR3 coding DNA: TGTGCCAGCTCACCACGCACCAGCACTACCTACGAGCAGTACTTC. It specifies CASSPRTSTTYEQYF.